This TCR beta chain was observed in a study of early T cells in non-severe SARS-CoV-2 infection. For the study at large: Chains were unpaired, as sequencing was done on bulk RNA from unsorted whole blood. Study outcomes and limitations: Reliance on VDJdb matching favored anti-spike CD8 responses; private and CD4 specificities were missed.

This clonotype was seen repeatedly, ten times or more. Antigen specificity is unknown. Unique molecular identifiers tagged individual cDNA molecules. TCRdb re-analysed the 5' RACE reads in MiXCR, keeping a single row per CDR3 protein. The sample includes tens of thousands of distinct CDR3 sequences, 10% of them seen just once. The TCR was taken from an adult who was a healthcare worker with PCR-confirmed SARS-CoV-2 infection or an uninfected control (not recorded which). Sequencing was performed on whole blood, taken at baseline.

The CDR3 sequence: CASSVSLAGSTDTQYF. CDR3 DNA sequence: TGTGCCAGCAGCGTATCACTAGCGGGGAGCACAGATACGCAGTATTTT. The V and J genes are TRBV9 and TRBJ2-3, with 10 positions matching TRBD2. Looked up from germline, CDR1 is SGDLS and CDR2 is YYNGEE. V was clipped by 1 base and J by 0 bases; unmatched bases: 2. The CDR3 runs 16 residues. Together with reference TRBV9 and TRBJ2-3, the CDR3 gives the full variable domain: DSGVTQTPKHLITATGQRVTLRCSPRSGDLSVYWYQQSLDQGLQFLIQYYNGEERAKGNILERFSAQQFPDLHSELNLSSLELGDSALYFCASSVSLAGSTDTQYFGPGTRLTVL.